A selection of T cell receptor beta chains follows, all from one sample in a study of blood T cell repertoires in COVID-19. Assay used: immunoSEQ multiplex PCR; TCRdb lists only in-frame clones, some missing. This repertoire shows 150,000 or so clones, approximately 84% found once; its top ten account for 44%. Material for sequencing was peripheral blood. All receptors come from a human donor in a cohort sampled during active COVID-19. Each CDR3 is given with its conserved first and last residue. Some rows have no size entry. The others give once, few or many, or a class for an expanded clone.

V gene,J gene,clone size,CDR3 protein
TRBV19,TRBJ1-2,NA,CASSTLDIYGYTF
TRBV21-1,TRBJ2-6,NA,CASSNIRDRDSGANVLTF
TRBV7-9,TRBJ2-1,NA,CASSLGLAGRVREQFF
TRBV6-5,TRBJ2-2,NA,CASRSSGDTGELFF
TRBV10-3,TRBJ2-3,NA,CATGSRGITDTQYF
TRBV4-2,TRBJ1-4,NA,CASSQPGQGDEKLFF
TRBV11-2,TRBJ2-7,NA,CASSLGGSSYEQYF
TRBV5-1,TRBJ2-3,NA,CASSGGGRRRTDTQYF
TRBV7-2,TRBJ1-6,NA,CASSRQGAYNSPLHF
TRBV29-1,TRBJ1-2,NA,CSATRSSNYGYTF
TRBV25-1,TRBJ2-1,many,CASSDLGRDYIDEQFF
TRBV6-5,TRBJ1-3,NA,CASSYSSGLSGNTIYF
TRBV27,TRBJ1-6,NA,CASTLTPGAASSPLHF
TRBV5-4,TRBJ1-1,once,CASSLRDKNTEAFF
TRBV12-5,TRBJ1-1,NA,CASGLGRNTEAFF
TRBV7-2,TRBJ1-1,once,CASSPRDRDNEAFF
TRBV29-1,TRBJ1-1,once,CSVTSVRSPPTEAFF
TRBV5-1,TRBJ2-5,NA,CASSDRVQETQYF
TRBV5-4,TRBJ2-1,NA,CASSLAGFEWNEQFF
TRBV12-3/TRBV12-4,TRBJ1-2,NA,CASSPTGASGYTF
TRBV11-2,TRBJ1-2,NA,CASSLWGLFGYTF
TRBV6-1,TRBJ2-7,NA,CASSEELAGGYEQYF
TRBV7-3,TRBJ1-1,once,CASSLTITQEAFF
TRBV11-3,TRBJ1-3,NA,CASSDFEGRNTIYF
TRBV19,TRBJ1-2,NA,CASRNRGEDGYTF
TRBV6-6,TRBJ1-5,NA,CASSPQGRGNQPQHF
TRBV7-8,TRBJ1-2,NA,CASSRTGSWGYTF
TRBV18,TRBJ2-1,NA,CASSPLRTSGIDEQFF
TRBV5-1,TRBJ2-2,NA,CASSVGAANTGELFF
TRBV29-1,TRBJ2-7,NA,CSVEEGADEQYF
TRBV9,TRBJ1-4,NA,CASSPEGEKLFF
TRBV19,TRBJ2-1,NA,CASSIGGYNEQFF
TRBV7-9,TRBJ1-1,NA,CASSPSGVAEAFF
TRBV11-3,TRBJ2-3,NA,CASSFRAGSTDTQYF
TRBV15,TRBJ2-5,NA,CATSRGGDGETQYF
TRBV5-1,TRBJ2-3,once,CASSLVTDYLQYF